Shown below are 29 T cell receptor beta chains from a single sample sequenced in a study of blood T cells in healthy people across ages. Combining a sample-barcoded 5' primer with a J-beta primer mix, a second PCR ran for roughly 6 to 12 cycles. TCRdb recomputed calls from the 5' RACE reads with MiXCR, one row per CDR3 protein. The sample lists roughly 1.5 million distinct CDR3 sequences, roughly 43% occurring once. The specimen sequenced was blood. These receptors originate from a woman under 30 in good health.

This clonotype has just a few counts. The chain has TRBV7-2 and TRBJ1-5; a weak D match, TRBD1 (5 bases). Germline loops: CDR1 SGHTA, CDR2 FQGNSA. Trimming stripped 8 bases from V and 0 bases from J, with 14 bases between. CDR3 length: 15 amino acids. The CDR3 region has the DNA TGTGCCAGCCGAAGGACGGGGGGTAGCAATCAGCCCCAGCATTTT. Translated, it gives CASRRTGGSNQPQHF.

This clonotype was observed a few times. The chain links TRBV12-3 or TRBV12-4 to TRBJ2-5; 7 nucleotides line up with TRBD1. The CDR3 is 16 residues long. V lost 3 bases and J lost 4; bases outside the gene matches: 11. This chain's CDR3 is CASSFADRTSGETQYF. The CDR3, as DNA: TGTGCCAGCAGTTTTGCGGACAGGACCTCCGGAGAGACCCAGTACTTC.

The chain employs TRBV7-2 and TRBJ2-3; D could derive from TRBD1 or TRBD2 (6 bases each). The CDR3 is 16 amino acids. V was pared by 4 bases and J by 1 base, with 15 bases between. CDR1 is SGHTA, CDR2 FQGNSA, per germline. CDR3 sequence: CASSYLWGAGTDTQYF. The CDR3, as DNA: TGTGCCAGCAGCTACCTATGGGGGGCGGGCACAGATACGCAGTATTTT.

This clonotype has at least ten counts. This chain uses TRBV28 with TRBJ2-3; 9 bases are a match to TRBD2. There are 15 residues in the CDR3. Germline V gene data show CDR1 as MDHEN and CDR2 as SYDVKM. Unmatched junction bases numbered 8, after V lost 6 bases and J lost 4 bases. The CDR3 region is CASSFSGRGADTQYF. CDR3 nucleotides: TGTGCCAGCAGCTTTAGCGGGAGAGGTGCAGATACGCAGTATTTT.

In nucleotides, the CDR3 is TGCAGTCTGACTAGCGGGAGAACCCAAGAGACCCAGTACTTC. It is translated as CSLTSGRTQETQYF. The J gene is TRBJ2-5, the V gene TRBV20-1; TRBD2 agrees at 12 bases. V shed 8 bases and J 1 base; nucleotides not matched to a gene: 5. The V gene's germline CDR1 is DFQATT and CDR2 SNEGSKA (reference sequence). CDR3 length: 14 amino acids.

The V call is TRBV12-3 or TRBV12-4, the J call TRBJ2-1, with D unclear. The V gene lost 3 bases and the J gene lost 6 bases, with 12 bases spanning the gap. The CDR3 totals 14 residues. Here the CDR3 reads CASSFASLSNEQFF. The CDR3 DNA is TGTGCCAGCAGTTTCGCTAGTTTAAGCAATGAGCAGTTCTTC.

The J gene is TRBJ2-1, the V gene TRBV7-2; no firm D call. V dropped 5 bases and J dropped 2 bases, with 13 bases sitting between them. Per the germline V gene, CDR1 is SGHTA and CDR2 is FQGNSA. This CDR3 has 15 amino acids. The CDR3 region has the DNA TGTGCCAGCAGCCGTAAAGTCCCCCCCTACAATGAGCAGTTCTTC. Protein product: CASSRKVPPYNEQFF.

This clonotype was seen a handful of times. This chain joins TRBV5-4 and TRBJ2-3, with 7 bases lining up with TRBD2. This CDR3 comprises 16 residues. Unmatched junction bases numbered 6, after V lost 0 bases and J lost 2 bases. The germline V gene has CDR1 SGHNT and CDR2 YYREEE (reference sequence). The CDR3 protein is CASSLAGGSVTDTQYF. CDR3 bases: TGTGCCAGCAGCTTGGCCGGCGGGAGTGTCACAGATACGCAGTATTTT.

V usage is TRBV12-3 or TRBV12-4 and J usage is TRBJ2-3; a weak D match, TRBD1 (6 bases). V lost 8 bases and J 5 bases, leaving 11 bases between the germline ends. The CDR3 length is 12 residues. The CDR3 DNA is TGTGCCAGCGGCAGGGGAGTAGATACGCAGTATTTT. Its translation is CASGRGVDTQYF.

This chain uses TRBV7-9 with TRBJ1-5; maybe TRBD1 (5 bases). From germline, CDR1 is SEHNR and CDR2 FQNEAQ (reference sequence). Trimming left V 0 bases short and J 2 bases short, with 14 bases between. CDR3 length equals 17 residues. DNA for the CDR3: TGTGCCAGCAGCTTAGCGAGGGGCCCTGGGGGCAATCAGCCCCAGCATTTT. It specifies CASSLARGPGGNQPQHF.

The chain has TRBV7-2 and TRBJ1-1; 8 bases line up with TRBD1. The junction had 4 bases not matched to a gene; V was cut back by 4 bases and J by 0 bases. The CDR3 length is 15 residues. Looked up from germline, CDR1 is SGHTA and CDR2 is FQGNSA. CDR3 coding DNA: TGTGCCAGCAGCTCGCAGGGGGCGATGAACACTGAAGCTTTCTTT. Protein sequence: CASSSQGAMNTEAFF. Drawing the rest from reference TRBV7-2 and TRBJ1-1, the complete variable domain is GAGVSQSPSNKVTEKGKDVELRCDPISGHTALYWYRQSLGQGLEFLIYFQGNSAPDKSGLPSDRFSAERTGGSVSTLTIQRTQQEDSAVYLCASSSQGAMNTEAFFGQGTRLTVV.

The chain recombines TRBV4-2 with TRBJ2-1; 11 bases map to TRBD2. This CDR3 region has 17 residues. Germline loops: CDR1 LGHNA, CDR2 YNFKEQ. V lost 4 bases, J lost 5 bases, and 10 bases stayed unmatched. CDR3 protein: CASSPGLAEPSHNEQFF. DNA for the CDR3: TGTGCCAGCAGCCCGGGACTAGCGGAACCCAGCCACAATGAGCAGTTCTTC.

The count of this clonotype is one. One end of the junction fails to match germline, which may point to a read error. The CDR3 here is CASSDRTGKTGTQYF. The CDR3, as DNA: TGCGCCAGCAGCGACCGGACAGGGAAGACAGGTACGCAGTATTTT. V is TRBV5-1 and J is TRBJ2-3; 8 bases are a match to TRBD1. The germline V gene has CDR1 SGHRS and CDR2 YFSETQ. CDR3 length equals 15 residues.

This clonotype has only a few counts. The chain combines TRBV7-3 with TRBJ2-7; D possibly uses TRBD1 or TRBD2 (6 bases each). V dropped 0 bases and J dropped 4 bases, with 10 bases sitting between them. Germline lookup yields CDR1 SGHTA and CDR2 FQGTGA. There are 14 residues in the CDR3. The CDR3 bases are TGTGCCAGCAGCTTAACGGGGGGCGGGTACGAGCAGTACTTC. This encodes CASSLTGGGYEQYF.

This clonotype was picked up many times. The chain carries TRBV10-3 and TRBJ2-3; D gene unclear. This CDR3 is built from 15 residues. The germline gives CDR1 ENHRY, CDR2 SYGVKD. V lost 3 bases and J lost 7, with 17 bases in between. In DNA form, the CDR3 reads TGTGCCATCAGTGATCCCCGATCCCGTTCTAATACGCAGTATTTT. This encodes CAISDPRSRSNTQYF.

This clonotype turned up a few times. The chain carries TRBV4-3 and TRBJ2-1, with 8 bases fitting TRBD2. Trimming cost V 0 bases and J 7 bases; bases outside gene matches: 5. This CDR3 is built from 15 residues. Per germline, CDR1 LGHNA and CDR2 YSLEER. The CDR3 protein is CASSQETGGRNEQFF. The CDR3 bases are TGCGCCAGCAGCCAAGAAACGGGAGGGAGAAATGAGCAGTTCTTC.

V is TRBV7-9 and J is TRBJ2-5; weak D call: TRBD1 (5 bases). The closer fit of TRBJ2-1 to the DNA end suggests the J call may be wrong. CDR1 is SEHNR, CDR2 FQNEAQ, per germline (reference sequence). This CDR3 comprises 14 residues. The CDR3 nucleotides are TGTGCCAGCAGCTCACCGACAGATCAAGAGACCCAGTTCTTC. Translated, it gives CASSSPTDQETQFF.

The CDR3 DNA reads as TGTGCCAACGCGGGGGAGGGGCATGAGCAGTACTTC. This gives the protein CANAGEGHEQYF. The chain links TRBV10-3 to TRBJ2-5, with TRBD2 matching over 7 bases. This CDR3 comprises 12 residues. V lost 10 bases to trimming and J lost 11 bases; unmatched junction nucleotides: 13. Germline loops: CDR1 ENHRY, CDR2 SYGVKD.

The rearrangement joins TRBV20-1 to TRBJ2-3; D ambiguous. V was cut by 1 base and J by 2 bases, with 16 bases left in between. This CDR3 region has 16 residues. Germline assignment: CDR1 DFQATT and CDR2 SNEGSKA (reference sequence). Written as DNA, the CDR3 is TGCAGTGCTAGAGGGGCCAGACTGGGTCTCACAGATACGCAGTATTTT. Amino acid sequence: CSARGARLGLTDTQYF.

This clonotype has only a few counts. Its ends do not fully match the called genes, so a read error is possible. The V call is TRBV7-7, the J call TRBJ2-3; D possibly corresponds to TRBD1 (5 bases). The V gene's germline CDR1 is SSHAT and CDR2 FNYEAQ (reference sequence). The CDR3 consists of 15 residues. This chain's CDR3 is CASSLNLGAIDTQYF. CDR3 bases: TGTGCTAGCAGCTTAAACCTTGGGGCCATAGATACGCAGTATTTT. Full variable domain (missing parts from reference TRBV7-7 and TRBJ2-3): GAGVSQSPRYKVTKRGQDVTLRCDPISSHATLYWYQQALGQGPEFLTYFNYEAQPDKSGLPSDRFSAERPEGSISTLTIQRTEQRDSAMYRCASSLNLGAIDTQYFGPGTRLTVL.

The chain uses TRBV28 and TRBJ2-7; 7 bases match TRBD1. Germline V gives CDR1 MDHEN, CDR2 SYDVKM. V trimming: 5 bases; J trimming: 11 bases; junction bases outside the gene matches: 9. The CDR3 consists of 12 residues. The CDR3 DNA follows: TGTGCCAGCAGTCCGTACAGGGGTGAGAAGTACTTC. Translation: CASSPYRGEKYF.

J is TRBJ2-7 and V is TRBV20-1, with 7 bases fitting TRBD1. Germline V lookup: CDR1 DFQATT, CDR2 SNEGSKA (reference sequence). The CDR3 covers 15 residues. V shed 3 bases, J shed 0 bases, and the junction held 8 bases outside the gene matches. The CDR3: CSARKTGAISYEQYF. For the CDR3, the DNA is TGCAGTGCTAGGAAAACAGGGGCTATCTCCTACGAGCAGTACTTC.

V is TRBV20-1 and J is TRBJ1-6; D uncertain. This CDR3 region has 15 residues. V shed 3 bases and J shed 0 bases, with 9 bases lying between them. Germline CDR1 DFQATT, CDR2 SNEGSKA (reference sequence). CDR3 in amino acids: CSASGQSSYNSPLHF. DNA of the CDR3: TGCAGTGCTAGTGGGCAGAGCTCCTATAATTCACCCCTCCACTTT.

The chain recombines TRBV4-3 with TRBJ2-7, with 14 nucleotides matching TRBD2. The end of the DNA is better explained by TRBJ2-5, so the J call may be wrong. CDR3 length: 18 amino acids. Germline CDR1 and CDR2: LGHNA and YSLEER. The CDR3 region is CASSQGRTSGGSGETQYF. The DNA for the CDR3 is TGCGCCAGCAGCCAAGGAAGGACTAGCGGGGGGTCGGGAGAGACCCAGTACTTC.

This chain joins TRBV3-1 and TRBJ2-5; no reliable D call. The CDR3 extends over 16 amino acids. V lost 3 bases and J 3 bases, leaving 17 bases between the germline ends. Germline CDR1 reads LGHDT; CDR2 reads YNNKEL (reference sequence). The CDR3 region is CASSHGGQAYKETQYF. The CDR3 nucleotides read TGTGCCAGCAGCCATGGTGGGCAGGCTTACAAAGAGACCCAGTACTTC.

Comments on this clonotype: Its ends do not fully match the called genes, so a read error is possible. In DNA, the CDR3 is TGTGCCGGCAGCTTAGATGTTCGTCAGGGCATCGGGTACGAGCAGTACTTC. It translates to CAGSLDVRQGIGYEQYF. The chain uses TRBV7-8 and TRBJ2-5; TRBD1 might be the D (5 bases). The DNA end favors TRBJ2-7, so the J call may be wrong. CDR3 length equals 17 residues. Germline CDR1 reads SGHVS; CDR2 reads FQNEAQ.

V and J are TRBV6-2 or TRBV6-3 and TRBJ2-4, with D uncertain. The V end was cut by 4 bases, the J end by 0 bases, with 10 bases between. Germline V gene lookup returns CDR1 MNHEY and CDR2 SVGEGT. The CDR3 totals 15 residues. In nucleotides, the CDR3 is TGTGCCAGCAGTTCCAGCCCGCTAGCCAAAAACATTCAGTACTTC. As protein: CASSSSPLAKNIQYF.

This chain connects TRBV20-1 to TRBJ2-5; TRBD2 aligns across 8 bases. CDR1 is DFQATT and CDR2 is SNEGSKA in the germline V gene (reference sequence). After removal of 0 bases from V and 4 bases from J, the junction contained 13 bases not matched to a gene. The CDR3 is 17 residues long. CDR3: CSARDLSGLAGVETQYF. Written as DNA, the CDR3 is TGCAGTGCTAGAGATTTGAGTGGACTAGCAGGAGTAGAGACCCAGTACTTC.

This clonotype was seen only a few times. The chain joins TRBV4-1 to TRBJ2-3, with a possible D match to TRBD2 (5 bases). Trimming stripped 1 base from V and 8 bases from J, with 19 bases between. Germline-derived CDR1 and CDR2 are MGHRA and YSYEKL. This CDR3 contains 16 residues. CDR3 DNA sequence: TGCGCCAGCAGCCAAGCCCCTGCCTGGGAGCTTGGTACGCAGTATTTT. This sequence encodes CASSQAPAWELGTQYF.